The clone carrying this T cell receptor (beta chain) occurred once. CDR1 LNHNV and CDR2 YYDKDF come from the germline V gene (reference sequence). This CDR3 contains 16 residues. Trimming removed 1 base from V and 1 base from J; junction bases left unmatched: 2. Clones were sequenced by immunoSEQ multiplex PCR, and TCRdb holds only the in-frame ones, with some missing. This repertoire shows about 85,000 clones, 85% to 90% found once; its top ten account for approximately 6%. This sample stems from a study of control samples from healthy donors and cancer patients. The sequence derives from a man in his forties or fifties in good health. The specimen was blood. The genes are TRBV15 and TRBJ2-3; 10 positions match TRBD2. CDR3 bases: TGTGCCACCAGCAGAGGAAGCGGGGGGGGCACAGATACGCAGTATTTT. Its protein is CATSRGSGGGTDTQYF. Drawing the rest from reference TRBV15 and TRBJ2-3, the complete variable domain is DAMVIQNPRYQVTQFGKPVTLSCSQTLNHNVMYWYQQKSSQAPKLLFHYYDKDFNNEADTPDNFQSRRPNTSFCFLDIRSPGLGDTAMYLCATSRGSGGGTDTQYFGPGTRLTVL.